The 26 T cell receptor beta chains below were found in one sample sequenced in a study of shared clonotypes between healthy human individuals. Libraries were prepared by immunoSEQ multiplex PCR; TCRdb keeps only in-frame clonotypes and omits some of them. The repertoire holds around 2,000,000 clones, around 96% seen once, with roughly 1.1% in the top ten. Naive CD8 cells comprised CD45RO-negative, CCR7-positively selected cells, excluding terminally differentiated effector memory CD45RA+ cells. Sequencing used naive CD8+ T cells sorted from blood. Every receptor here comes from a man aged 18 to 30 in good health.

V gene TRBV6-5 combines with J gene TRBJ1-1; D ambiguous. This CDR3 spans 15 amino acids. With 6 bases removed from V and 1 base from J, the gap between germline ends came to 15 bases. The germline CDR1 and CDR2 sequences are MNHEY and SVGAGI. The CDR3: CASSYTVATNTEAFF. DNA for the CDR3: TGTGCCAGCAGCTATACGGTCGCTACGAACACTGAAGCTTTCTTT.

On this clone itself: Other DNA sequences in the same sample also yield this CDR3. The chain recombines TRBV13 with TRBJ2-3; D is unclear. Germline loops: CDR1 PRHDT, CDR2 FYEKMQ (reference sequence). V gave up 4 bases and J gave up 1 base, with 9 bases separating them. The CDR3 totals 14 residues. The CDR3 region has the DNA TGTGCCAGCAGCTCGGACGGGCGCACAGATACGCAGTATTTT. Protein sequence: CASSSDGRTDTQYF.

The gene calls are TRBV5-6 and TRBJ2-5; maybe TRBD1 (7 bases). The V gene lost 5 bases and the J gene lost 1 base, with 15 bases spanning the gap. The CDR3 extends over 15 amino acids. CDR1 SGHDT and CDR2 YYEEEE come from the germline V gene. As DNA, the CDR3 is TGTGCCAGCAGACCCCAGGGGGGACCCCAAGAGACCCAGTACTTC. Its protein is CASRPQGGPQETQYF.

The chain is built from TRBV6-5 and TRBJ1-3; D gene unclear. The V gene's germline CDR1 is MNHEY and CDR2 SVGAGI. The CDR3 is 15 residues long. Between the trimmed V and J ends, which lost 2 bases and 0 bases, there was a span of 8 bases. CDR3 in amino acids: CASSYRSSSGNTIYF. The CDR3 DNA reads TGTGCCAGCAGTTACAGGTCCAGCTCTGGAAACACCATATATTTT.

Worth noting for this clone: This same CDR3 is encoded by further DNA sequences in the sample. The chain combines TRBV9 with TRBJ2-2; no clear D. V was pared by 0 bases and J by 7 bases, with 4 bases between. CDR3 length: 12 amino acids. Germline V gene lookup returns CDR1 SGDLS and CDR2 YYNGEE. CDR3 sequence reads: CASSVGSGELFF. CDR3 coding DNA: TGTGCCAGCAGCGTAGGAAGCGGGGAGCTGTTTTTT.

This clone appeared a single time. Other DNA sequences within the sample encode an identical CDR3. V gene TRBV7-9 combines with J gene TRBJ2-5; the D is unclear. Germline CDR1 and CDR2: SEHNR and FQNEAQ (reference sequence). Trimming took 2 bases from V and 2 from J, leaving 6 bases between them. The CDR3 runs 13 residues. In DNA form, the CDR3 reads TGTGCCAGCAGCTTATCGGAGCAAGAGACCCAGTACTTC. Its protein is CASSLSEQETQYF.

CDR3 amino acids: CASSFGEGGYTF. The CDR3 nucleotides are TGTGCCAGCAGTTTCGGGGAGGGTGGCTACACCTTC. The gene calls are TRBV28 and TRBJ1-2; no firm D call. The germline V gene encodes CDR1 MDHEN and CDR2 SYDVKM. This CDR3 comprises 12 residues. The V gene lost 3 bases and the J gene lost 7 bases, with 9 bases spanning the gap.

The chain joins TRBV2 to TRBJ1-1, with D tentatively TRBD1 (5 bases). This CDR3 region has 18 residues. The germline CDR1 and CDR2 sequences are SNHLY and FYNNEI. The V gene lost 4 bases and the J gene lost 1 base, with 22 bases spanning the gap. The CDR3 DNA is TGTGCCAGCAGTGTCCCCATGTATCAGGGCATCCAGAACACTGAAGCTTTCTTT. Encoded protein: CASSVPMYQGIQNTEAFF.

This chain connects TRBV7-9 to TRBJ2-7; TRBD2 matches 14 bases. With V trimmed by 3 bases and J by 6 bases, 10 bases remained unmatched. The CDR3 runs to 17 residues. The germline CDR1 and CDR2 sequences are SEHNR and FQNEAQ (reference sequence). The CDR3 loop is CASSFPRGTSGSGEQYF. The CDR3 coding sequence is TGTGCCAGCAGCTTCCCCCGTGGGACTAGCGGGAGCGGCGAGCAGTACTTC.

This clone was recorded only once. The chain carries TRBV5-6 and TRBJ2-3; 9 bases match TRBD2. The CDR3 spans 16 residues. CDR1 is SGHDT and CDR2 is YYEEEE in the germline V gene. The trim removed 0 bases at V and 2 bases at J, leaving 4 bases unmatched. CDR3 region: CASSLGTSGHTDTQYF. CDR3 DNA sequence: TGTGCCAGCAGCTTGGGAACTAGCGGGCACACAGATACGCAGTATTTT.

This chain joins TRBV13 and TRBJ2-1; the match to TRBD2 covers 8 bases. Germline loops: CDR1 PRHDT, CDR2 FYEKMQ (reference sequence). Trimming took 2 bases from V and 3 from J; bases not matched to a gene: 6. The CDR3 runs to 16 residues. CDR3 DNA: TGTGCCAGCAGCTTAATACGGGAGGGGATCTACAATGAGCAGTTCTTC. It specifies CASSLIREGIYNEQFF.

The V and J genes are TRBV4-3 and TRBJ1-4; D unclear. The CDR3 loop spans 17 amino acids. Germline lookup yields CDR1 LGHNA and CDR2 YSLEER. V was cut by 0 bases and J by 0 bases, with 11 bases left in between. The CDR3, as DNA: TGCGCCAGCAGCCAAGACAGACTAGTTGCAACTAATGAAAAACTGTTTTTT. Translation: CASSQDRLVATNEKLFF.

The V call is TRBV20-1, the J call TRBJ2-1; D is uncertain. V was pared by 6 bases and J by 9 bases, with 12 bases between. There are 11 residues in the CDR3. Germline V gene lookup returns CDR1 DFQATT and CDR2 SNEGSKA (reference sequence). The CDR3 region has the DNA TGCAGTGCCAACGAACTGAGTGAGCAGTTCTTC. It encodes CSANELSEQFF.

Points on this clone: Other DNA sequences in the same sample also yield this CDR3. This chain links TRBV19 with TRBJ2-7; 8 bases agree with TRBD2. The CDR3 length is 14 residues. The germline gives CDR1 LNHDA, CDR2 SQIVND (reference sequence). The ends lost 4 bases at V and 4 bases at J; junction bases unmatched: 6. The CDR3 DNA reads as TGTGCCAGTAGTACCGGGGGGGTTTCGTACGAGCAGTACTTC. This sequence encodes CASSTGGVSYEQYF.

This clone was found a few times. The identical CDR3 is also encoded by other nucleotide sequences in the sample. This chain joins TRBV7-6 and TRBJ2-7; 9 bases fit TRBD1. Looked up from germline, CDR1 is SGHVS and CDR2 is FNYEAQ. V trimming: 1 base; J trimming: 3 bases; junction bases outside the gene matches: 1. The length of the CDR3 is 14 residues. CDR3 in amino acids: CASSLGTGVYEQYF. The CDR3 nucleotides read TGTGCCAGCAGCTTAGGGACAGGGGTCTACGAGCAGTACTTC.

The rearrangement uses TRBV6-6 and TRBJ2-5; 11 nucleotides line up with TRBD2. The CDR3 contains 16 residues. V shed 4 bases, J shed 0 bases, and the junction held 4 bases outside the gene matches. CDR1 and CDR2 from the germline V gene are MNHNY and SVGAGI (reference sequence). The CDR3 here is CASSSGLAGYQETQYF. In DNA, the CDR3 is TGTGCCAGCAGTTCTGGACTAGCGGGTTACCAAGAGACCCAGTACTTC.

With regard to this clone: Other nucleotide sequences from this sample produce the same CDR3. This sequence joins TRBV7-6 and TRBJ2-7; 8 positions agree with TRBD1. The CDR3 loop spans 14 amino acids. Germline V gene data show CDR1 as SGHVS and CDR2 as FNYEAQ. Unmatched junction bases numbered 4, after V lost 3 bases and J lost 3 bases. The CDR3 spells CASSLGTGVYEQYF. Written as DNA, the CDR3 is TGTGCCAGCAGCTTGGGGACAGGAGTCTACGAGCAGTACTTC.

This chain uses TRBV19 with TRBJ2-4; D gene uncertain. This CDR3 contains 16 residues. The germline V gene has CDR1 LNHDA and CDR2 SQIVND (reference sequence). Trimming stripped 1 base from V and 0 bases from J, with 10 bases between. The CDR3: CASSIAHNLAKNIQYF. In DNA form, the CDR3 reads TGTGCCAGTAGTATAGCACACAATTTAGCCAAAAACATTCAGTACTTC.

This sequence joins TRBV5-1 and TRBJ1-1, with no clear D. This CDR3 region has 13 residues. Trimming took 1 base from V and 4 from J, leaving 8 bases between them. Looked up from germline, CDR1 is SGHRS and CDR2 is YFSETQ. CDR3 DNA sequence: TGCGCCAGCAGCTTGTATACATCCACTGAAGCTTTCTTT. Residues: CASSLYTSTEAFF.

The chain uses TRBV9 and TRBJ2-1, with D possibly called TRBD1 or TRBD2 (6 bases each). The CDR3 totals 17 residues. V was pared by 0 bases and J by 0 bases, with 13 bases between. CDR1 and CDR2 (germline): SGDLS, YYNGEE. The CDR3 DNA is TGTGCCAGCAGCGTAGTGGAGGGGGTTAGCTCCTACAATGAGCAGTTCTTC. Protein sequence: CASSVVEGVSSYNEQFF.

This clone has more than one count but fewer than ten. Other DNA variants within this sample encode the same CDR3. V gene TRBV7-2 combines with J gene TRBJ2-3; D is ambiguous. With 4 bases removed from V and 0 bases from J, the gap between germline ends came to 5 bases. The CDR3 runs to 13 residues. Germline loops: CDR1 SGHTA, CDR2 FQGNSA. The CDR3 DNA reads TGTGCCAGCAGCTCGACTAGCACAGATACGCAGTATTTT. This codes for CASSSTSTDTQYF.

V is TRBV4-1 and J is TRBJ2-1, with D perhaps being TRBD1 or TRBD2 (5 bases each). V was shortened by 10 bases and J by 1 base, with 17 bases between the two germline ends. The germline V gene encodes CDR1 MGHRA and CDR2 YSYEKL. The CDR3 is made up of 15 amino acids. CDR3 sequence: CATSRAPGSYNEQFF. CDR3 coding DNA: TGCGCCACCTCCAGGGCTCCGGGGTCCTACAATGAGCAGTTCTTC.

The V and J genes are TRBV14 and TRBJ2-7, with 9 bases lining up with TRBD1. J was trimmed by 7 bases and V by 4 bases; bases with no gene match: 5. Germline CDR1 SGHDN, CDR2 FVKESK. The CDR3 spans 13 residues. CDR3 region: CASSLGQGMEQYF. As DNA, the CDR3 is TGTGCCAGCAGCCTGGGACAGGGAATGGAGCAGTACTTC.

This clone has just one count. The V call is TRBV6-5, the J call TRBJ2-1; 11 positions match TRBD2. CDR3 size: 15 residues. Looked up from germline, CDR1 is MNHEY and CDR2 is SVGAGI. With V trimmed by 5 bases and J by 4 bases, 4 bases remained unmatched. The CDR3 DNA is TGTGCCAGCAGTGCCGGGACTAGCGGTTACAATGAGCAGTTCTTC. Its translation: CASSAGTSGYNEQFF.

This chain uses TRBV29-1 with TRBJ2-1; D is possibly TRBD1 (6 bases). Germline CDR1 SQVTM, CDR2 ANQGSEA. CDR3 size: 14 residues. Trimming cost V 5 bases and J 3 bases, with 14 bases left between them. The CDR3 DNA reads as TGCAGCGTTTTGACAGGTAGAGGCTACAATGAGCAGTTCTTC. It translates to CSVLTGRGYNEQFF.

This chain joins TRBV2 and TRBJ2-7; D gene unclear. V shed 4 bases and J shed 3 bases, with 7 bases lying between them. The germline CDR1 and CDR2 sequences are SNHLY and FYNNEI. This CDR3 comprises 12 residues. Here the CDR3 reads CASSVVDYEQYF. The CDR3 bases are TGTGCCAGCAGTGTAGTGGACTACGAGCAGTACTTC. The full variable domain, completed using reference TRBV2 and TRBJ2-7, is EPEVTQTPSHQVTQMGQEVILRCVPISNHLYFYWYRQILGQKVEFLVSFYNNEISEKSEIFDDQFSVERPDGSNFTLKIRSTKLEDSAMYFCASSVVDYEQYFGPGTRLTVT.